This entry lists 16 T cell receptor beta chains sequenced from one sample in a study of shared clonotypes between healthy human individuals. Using immunoSEQ multiplex PCR, the repertoire was profiled, and TCRdb retains in-frame clones only, with some absent. The table records under 2.5 million clones, 80% to 95% of them present only once. Sequenced material: naive CD4+ T cells from PBMCs. The subset denotes: CD45RA+ positively selected. The receptors were gathered from a man aged 18 to 30 in good health. Some clones in this sample may be carry-over from other donors' samples.

Of note for this clone: Other DNA sequences in the same sample also yield this CDR3. This rearrangement joins TRBV5-6 to TRBJ2-1; D remains unclear. V dropped 4 bases and J dropped 4 bases, with 3 bases sitting between them. Germline CDR1 SGHDT, CDR2 YYEEEE. The CDR3 sequence is 11 residues long. The CDR3 DNA reads TGTGCCAGCAGCCTTTACAATGAGCAGTTCTTC. This gives the protein CASSLYNEQFF.

The J gene is TRBJ2-7, the V gene TRBV7-2; TRBD2 is a possible D gene (5 bases). The CDR3 runs 14 residues. Deletions cut 0 bases from V and 3 bases from J, with 9 bases between. Germline lookup yields CDR1 SGHTA and CDR2 FQGNSA. The CDR3 reads CASSLAAGNYEQYF. As DNA, the CDR3 is TGTGCCAGCAGCTTAGCCGCGGGTAACTACGAGCAGTACTTC.

This sequence joins TRBV28 and TRBJ1-2, with TRBD1 matching over 9 bases. The V gene end was trimmed by 4 bases and the J gene end by 4 bases; junction bases not matched to a gene: 7. Germline loops: CDR1 MDHEN, CDR2 SYDVKM. The CDR3 consists of 15 residues. CDR3 in DNA: TGTGCCAGCAGTTCAACAGGGGGCGGGGGCTATGGCTACACCTTC. Its translation: CASSSTGGGGYGYTF.

The table lists this clone with a count of one. V and J are TRBV5-6 and TRBJ1-2; possibly TRBD1 for D (6 bases). The germline gives CDR1 SGHDT, CDR2 YYEEEE. This CDR3 is 13 amino acids long. The germline V and J ends were trimmed by 0 bases and 8 bases, with 11 bases remaining between them. Here the CDR3 DNA reads TGTGCCAGCAGCTTGGAAAGGGGGAACGGCTACACCTTC. Protein sequence: CASSLERGNGYTF.

The gene calls are TRBV28 and TRBJ2-2; a possible D gene is TRBD1 (5 bases). In germline, CDR1 is MDHEN, CDR2 SYDVKM. Trimming left V 7 bases short and J 7 bases short, with 22 bases between. This CDR3 has 16 amino acids. The DNA of the CDR3 is TGTGCCAGCACCCAGATCCTGACCAGGGTTGGCGGGGAGCTGTTTTTT. Amino acids: CASTQILTRVGGELFF.

V and J are TRBV10-3 and TRBJ2-1; 8 bases match TRBD2. Germline CDR1 reads ENHRY; CDR2 reads SYGVKD. V lost 4 bases and J lost 1; bases outside the gene matches: 9. The CDR3 length is 17 residues. CDR3 in DNA: TGTGCCATCAGTGGGGGACTAGGAGGCGGGTCCTACAATGAGCAGTTCTTC. Translation: CAISGGLGGGSYNEQFF.

The chain's CDR3 is CASTRLGGPFGDTQYF. The CDR3 DNA reads as TGTGCCAGCACCCGACTAGGAGGGCCTTTCGGAGATACGCAGTATTTT. The genes are TRBV4-2 and TRBJ2-3, with a weak D call TRBD2 (6 bases). The germline gives CDR1 LGHNA, CDR2 YNFKEQ. Trimming stripped 7 bases from V and 5 bases from J, with 22 bases between. This CDR3 spans 16 amino acids.

In its sample, this clone was seen once. Other DNA sequences from this sample encode an identical CDR3 as well. The CDR3 DNA sequence: TGTGCCAGCAGTAGAACAGGGAACTATGGCTACACCTTC. Protein: CASSRTGNYGYTF. The chain recombines TRBV28 with TRBJ1-2; D is possibly TRBD1 (6 bases). Per the germline V gene, CDR1 is MDHEN and CDR2 is SYDVKM. CDR3 length: 13 amino acids. V was pared by 5 bases and J by 2 bases, with 9 bases between.

This chain links TRBV5-1 with TRBJ1-5, with TRBD1 matching over 7 bases. Germline V gene lookup returns CDR1 SGHRS and CDR2 YFSETQ. The CDR3 totals 14 residues. The V and J ends lost 0 bases and 6 bases, in that order; junction bases with no gene match: 3. The CDR3 spells CASSLEAGGQPQHF. For the CDR3, the DNA is TGCGCCAGCAGCTTGGAGGCAGGGGGTCAGCCCCAGCATTTT.

V usage is TRBV5-1 and J usage is TRBJ2-5, with 8 bases lining up with TRBD2. The CDR3 consists of 15 residues. Germline values: CDR1 SGHRS, CDR2 YFSETQ. J was trimmed by 2 bases and V by 3 bases; bases with no gene match: 6. CDR3 sequence (DNA): TGCGCCAGCAGCTCGTTGACTAGCGCACAAGAGACCCAGTACTTC. It codes for CASSSLTSAQETQYF.

Concerning this clone: The identical CDR3 is also encoded by other nucleotide sequences in the sample. The chain carries TRBV6-5 and TRBJ2-1; D is uncertain. The CDR3 contains 13 residues. Germline loops: CDR1 MNHEY, CDR2 SVGAGI. V lost 8 bases and J 4 bases, leaving 12 bases between the germline ends. The chain's CDR3 is CASSLAGYNEQFF. DNA of the CDR3: TGTGCCAGCTCGCTGGCCGGTTACAATGAGCAGTTCTTC.

V is TRBV5-6 and J is TRBJ2-2; 10 positions agree with TRBD1. The V gene end was trimmed by 3 bases and the J gene end by 11 bases; junction bases not matched to a gene: 4. Germline CDR1 and CDR2: SGHDT and YYEEEE. This CDR3 contains 13 residues. The CDR3 loop is CASSSTGGDELFF. The CDR3 DNA is TGTGCCAGCAGCTCGACAGGGGGCGACGAGCTGTTTTTT.

The V gene is TRBV7-8, the J gene TRBJ1-5; possibly TRBD1 for D (5 bases). The CDR3 length is 15 residues. V was clipped by 1 base and J by 5 bases, with 12 bases between them. The germline CDR1 and CDR2 sequences are SGHVS and FQNEAQ. CDR3 coding DNA: TGTGCCAGCAGCTTAGAGGTGGGGCGGTATCAGCCCCAGCATTTT. Protein sequence: CASSLEVGRYQPQHF.

This clone was picked up one time. The CDR3 DNA reads as TGCGCCAGCAGCTTGGTCTACCGAGCGCCCCAAGAGACCCAGTACTTC. Encoded protein: CASSLVYRAPQETQYF. This chain uses TRBV5-1 with TRBJ2-5; D is undetermined. V was clipped by 0 bases and J by 1 base, with 13 bases between them. Germline CDR1 is SGHRS and CDR2 is YFSETQ. This CDR3 comprises 16 residues.

The rearrangement uses TRBV4-1 and TRBJ2-2; the match to TRBD2 covers 13 bases. J was trimmed by 5 bases and V by 1 base; bases with no gene match: 13. This CDR3 spans 20 amino acids. CDR1 is MGHRA and CDR2 is YSYEKL in the germline V gene. In nucleotides, the CDR3 is TGCGCCAGCAGCCAAGTAGGATTTGGACTAGCGGGAGAGAGTACCGGGGAGCTGTTTTTT. Translated: CASSQVGFGLAGESTGELFF.

This clone appeared a single time. CDR3 nucleotide sequence: TGTGCCAGCAGCGGCGGGAGATCGGGAACCGGGGAGCTGTTTTTT. Its protein product is CASSGGRSGTGELFF. V gene TRBV11-3 combines with J gene TRBJ2-2; 7 bases fit TRBD2. Germline assignment: CDR1 SGHNT and CDR2 YENEEA. This CDR3 region has 15 residues. V lost 5 bases to trimming and J lost 5 bases; unmatched junction nucleotides: 8.